The 5 T cell receptor beta chains given below trace back to one sample, sequenced in a study of blood T cells in healthy people across ages. Combining a sample-barcoded 5' primer with a J-beta primer mix, a second PCR ran for about 6 to 12 cycles. TCRdb ran MiXCR on the 5' RACE reads and lists one entry per CDR3 protein. The table records some 850,000 distinct CDR3 sequences, roughly 25% of them present only once. In addition, the sample was reused for a study of T cells of mothers and their children.

The sequencing sample was made of blood. The receptors shown here come from a boy aged 10-17 years in good health.

The chain has TRBV7-8 and TRBJ2-5, with 8 nucleotides matching TRBD2. The length of the CDR3 is 18 residues. CDR1 SGHVS and CDR2 FQNEAQ come from the germline V gene. Trimming took 1 base from V and 5 from J; bases not matched to a gene: 15. CDR3 sequence reads: CASSLDGDGRGTRETQYF. In DNA, the CDR3 is TGTGCCAGCAGCTTAGATGGAGACGGGAGGGGGACGCGGGAGACCCAGTACTTC.

Only a few counts were recorded for this clonotype. The rearrangement joins TRBV24-1 to TRBJ2-1; 7 bases map to TRBD1. Germline V gives CDR1 KGHDR, CDR2 SFDVKD. The CDR3 is 12 amino acids. J lost 7 bases, V lost 8 bases, and 4 bases had no gene match. The CDR3 is CATMGDSNEQFF. The CDR3 nucleotides read TGTGCCACCATGGGGGACAGTAATGAGCAGTTCTTC.

This clonotype has just a few counts. The V gene is TRBV4-1, the J gene TRBJ2-5; TRBD1 aligns across 9 bases. The CDR3 contains 16 residues. CDR1 and CDR2 (germline): MGHRA, YSYEKL. The V gene end was trimmed by 8 bases and the J gene end by 5 bases; junction bases not matched to a gene: 15. CDR3 DNA: TGCGCCAGCCGATCCTTGGGACAGGGAGATGAGGAGACCCAGTACTTC. Amino acids: CASRSLGQGDEETQYF.

This clonotype was counted between two and nine times. The chain recombines TRBV2 with TRBJ2-4; possible D gene TRBD2, 7 bases. V was pared by 4 bases and J by 2 bases, with 15 bases between. CDR1 and CDR2 from the germline V gene are SNHLY and FYNNEI. This CDR3 spans 16 amino acids. DNA for the CDR3: TGTGCCAGCAGTGCGGTGGGGGGGCCTTCCAAAAACATTCAGTACTTC. This codes for CASSAVGGPSKNIQYF.

The table lists this clonotype with a few counts. The chain links TRBV29-1 to TRBJ2-5, with a tentative D call TRBD1 (5 bases). Deletions cut 1 base from V and 4 bases from J, with 13 bases between. Germline V gene sequence: CDR1 SQVTM, CDR2 ANQGSEA. This CDR3 has 14 amino acids. CDR3 region: CSVEAAGRGETQYF. The CDR3 DNA follows: TGCAGCGTTGAAGCGGCAGGGCGAGGAGAGACCCAGTACTTC.